This TCR beta chain stems from a study of OX40 agonist ivuxolimab in advanced cancers. Overall study context: Allowance was made for prior anti-PD-1, anti-PD-L1 or anti-CTLA-4 therapy, and roughly 40% had some.

The CDR3 is 17 amino acids. Trimming removed 0 bases from V and 3 bases from J, with 16 bases in between. Germline loops: CDR1 SGHKS, CDR2 YYEKEE (reference sequence). The protocol was immunoSEQ multiplex PCR, while the TCRdb copy is restricted to in-frame clones and leaves out a portion. In the table there are 65,000 to 85,000 clones, around four fifths of which are singletons. Here the sequenced sample was CD4+ or CD8+ T cells sorted from blood, taken in a trial of the OX40 agonist ivuxolimab. This receptor was taken from an adult with an advanced solid tumor such as melanoma, head and neck, liver or kidney cancer. The V call is TRBV5-5, the J call TRBJ1-3, with TRBD1 as a possible D gene (5 bases). This CDR3 is CASSLAAGTGIGNTIYF. The CDR3 nucleotides read TGTGCCAGCAGCTTGGCCGCGGGGACTGGGATTGGAAACACCATATATTTT.